This TCR beta chain was sequenced in a study of shared clonotypes between healthy human individuals. Profiling relied on immunoSEQ multiplex PCR, and the TCRdb table lists in-frame clones only, not all of them. Among roughly 1,500,000 clones listed, about 98.5% were seen once. The CDR3 is made up of 15 amino acids. The V end lost 3 bases, the J end lost 8 bases, and 19 bases lay between the germline ends. The germline V gene encodes CDR1 SNHLY and CDR2 FYNNEI. The rearrangement joins TRBV2 to TRBJ1-2, with D unclear. The TCR comes from a man aged 25 to 40 in good health. The sample consisted of naive CD4+ T cells sorted from blood. This sample's subset: CD45RA+ positively selected. In DNA, the CDR3 is TGTGCCAGCAGTGAGCCTCAGGCCCCACATCTAGGCTACACCTTC. It codes for CASSEPQAPHLGYTF.